Listed below are T cell receptor beta chains from one sample, sequenced in a study of Graves' ophthalmopathy and Graves' hyperthyroidism. Via MiXCR, TCRdb re-called the multiplex PCR reads, giving one row per CDR3 protein. The sample carries 650,000 to 800,000 distinct CDR3 sequences, about 41% recorded once. The sequencing sample was made of peripheral blood. The source is an adult man with Graves' ophthalmopathy. CDR3s include the opening cysteine and the closing phenylalanine or tryptophan. A D gene is named only where the DNA matches it firmly. Not all rows give a size; the values are once, few, many and, for expanded clones, a class.

D,size,V,J,CDR3,DNA
NA,NA,TRBV18,TRBJ2-7,CASSRTRIGYEQYF,TGTGCCAGCTCAAGGACCCGAATCGGCTACGAGCAGTACTTC
TRBD1,NA,TRBV24-1,TRBJ2-5,CATSDSIPGQGSTDTQYF,TGTGCCACCAGTGATTCTATTCCGGGACAGGGCAGCACAGATACGCAGTACTTC
NA,many,TRBV24-1,TRBJ2-2,CATSGYSAPNAGELFF,TGTGCCACCAGTGGTTATAGTGCCCCGAACGCCGGGGAGCTGTTTTTT
NA,NA,TRBV25-1,TRBJ1-6,CASSGHGNSPLHF,TGCGCCAGCAGTGGACATGGTAATTCACCCCTCCACTTT
NA,many,TRBV10-3,TRBJ1-1,CAISVDRNTEAFF,TGTGCCATCAGTGTTGACAGGAACACTGAAGCTTTCTTT
NA,NA,TRBV9,TRBJ1-5,CASSPPGFNQPQHF,TGTGCCAGCAGCCCCCCCGGTTTCAATCAGCCCCAGCATTTT
TRBD1,few,TRBV9,TRBJ1-1,CASSPDSGGAFF,TGTGCCAGCAGCCCAGACTCAGGGGGGGCTTTCTTT
NA,many,TRBV5-6,TRBJ2-5,CASRAGPQAETQYF,TGTGCCAGCAGGGCGGGACCCCAAGCTGAGACCCAGTACTTC
NA,NA,TRBV6-1,TRBJ1-6,CASSSIAGSPLHF,TGTGCCAGCAGTTCTATAGCGGGTTCACCCCTCCACTTT
NA,many,TRBV19,TRBJ1-5,CASSFQSSSNQPQHF,TGTGCCAGTAGTTTCCAGTCATCTAGCAATCAGCCCCAGCATTTT
NA,many,TRBV9,TRBJ2-7,CASSVGSGAYYEQYF,TGTGCCAGCAGCGTAGGATCTGGGGCCTACTACGAGCAGTACTTC
NA,many,TRBV6-5,TRBJ1-6,CASSYSITGNSPLHF,TGTGCCAGCAGTTACTCGATAACAGGGAATTCACCCCTCCACTTT
NA,few,TRBV9,TRBJ2-7,CASSHLGRGSYEQYF,TGTGCCAGCAGCCATCTCGGACGGGGATCCTACGAGCAGTACTTC
NA,few,TRBV30,TRBJ1-5,CAWSVTGDQPQHF,TGTGCCTGGAGTGTTACAGGAGATCAGCCCCAGCATTTT
TRBD1,many,TRBV7-9,TRBJ2-7,CASSGNRGLGEQYF,TGTGCCAGCAGCGGTAACAGGGGATTGGGCGAGCAGTACTTC
TRBD1,many,TRBV7-9,TRBJ1-1,CASSPEQGGGTEAFF,TGTGCCAGCAGCCCAGAACAGGGGGGCGGCACTGAAGCTTTCTTT
NA,NA,TRBV19,TRBJ2-5,CASSTNDRRNQPQYF,TGTGCCAGTAGTACCAACGACAGGCGCAATCAGCCCCAGTACTTC
NA,NA,TRBV12-3/TRBV12-4,TRBJ2-6,CASRQSGPGANVLTF,TGTGCCAGCAGACAATCAGGCCCCGGGGCCAACGTCCTGACTTTC
NA,NA,TRBV7-9,TRBJ2-7,CASSPREQYYEQYF,TGTGCCAGCAGCCCACGGGAACAGTACTACGAGCAGTACTTC
NA,NA,TRBV7-9,TRBJ2-5,CASRQWRTETQYF,TGTGCCAGCCGCCAATGGAGGACCGAGACCCAGTACTTC
NA,many,TRBV5-6,TRBJ2-7,CASSLPDSSSEQYF,TGTGCCAGCAGCTTGCCCGACTCGTCAAGCGAGCAGTACTTC
TRBD2,many,TRBV29-1,TRBJ2-2,CSVGGVDTGELFF,TGCAGCGTGGGGGGGGTGGACACCGGGGAGCTGTTTTTT
NA,NA,TRBV5-6,TRBJ2-7,CASSLTGNSLEQYF,TGTGCCAGCAGCTTGACAGGTAACTCTCTCGAGCAGTACTTC
NA,many,TRBV12-3/TRBV12-4,TRBJ1-2,CASSQEAWPGYTF,TGTGCCAGCAGCCAAGAAGCATGGCCTGGCTACACCTTC
TRBD2,NA,TRBV4-3,TRBJ2-7,CASSHTGGMREQYF,TGCGCCAGCAGCCACACGGGGGGGATGCGGGAGCAGTACTTC
NA,NA,TRBV25-1,TRBJ1-6,CASSERGASYNSPLHF,TGTGCCAGCAGTGAACGGGGGGCATCCTATAATTCACCCCTCCACTTT
TRBD1,NA,TRBV25-1,TRBJ1-5,CASSGTGTGGAGQPQHF,TGTGCCAGCAGTGGGACCGGGACAGGGGGCGCGGGTCAGCCCCAGCATTTT
NA,many,TRBV7-3,TRBJ2-5,CASSLGPGMGETQYF,TGTGCCAGCAGCTTGGGACCCGGGATGGGAGAGACCCAGTACTTC
TRBD1,few,TRBV7-3,TRBJ2-7,CASSFGRGHEQYF,TGTGCCAGCAGCTTTGGCAGGGGGCACGAGCAGTACTTC
NA,many,TRBV19,TRBJ2-5,CASSISRVETQYF,TGTGCCAGTAGTATATCCAGGGTGGAGACCCAGTACTTC
TRBD1,NA,TRBV7-9,TRBJ1-2,CASSTTGVIGGYTF,TGTGCCAGCAGTACTACAGGGGTTATTGGTGGCTACACCTTC
TRBD1,NA,TRBV12-3/TRBV12-4,TRBJ1-5,CASSLALTGDYSNQPQHF,TGTGCCAGCAGTTTAGCGCTGACAGGGGATTATAGCAATCAGCCCCAGCATTTT
TRBD1,many,TRBV27,TRBJ1-2,CATKGADYGYTF,TGTGCCACGAAGGGGGCAGACTATGGCTACACCTTC
NA,NA,TRBV4-2,TRBJ2-7,CASSFGGWSYEQYF,TGTGCCAGCAGCTTTGGGGGATGGTCCTACGAGCAGTACTTC
TRBD1,many,TRBV7-2,TRBJ1-1,CASSSQGWNTEAFF,TGTGCCAGCAGCTCACAGGGGTGGAACACTGAAGCTTTCTTT
NA,NA,TRBV7-9,TRBJ2-2,CASSLLTTGELFF,TGTGCCAGCAGCTTATTAACGACCGGGGAGCTGTTTTTT
TRBD1,few,TRBV27,TRBJ2-7,CASSSGTAEQYF,TGTGCCAGCAGCTCCGGGACAGCCGAGCAGTACTTC
TRBD1,NA,TRBV12-3/TRBV12-4,TRBJ2-7,CASSLAGTGLREQYF,TGTGCCAGCAGTTTAGCTGGGACAGGGTTAAGGGAGCAGTACTTC
NA,many,TRBV10-3,TRBJ2-7,CAIEQGGYEQYF,TGTGCCATCGAGCAGGGAGGTTACGAGCAGTACTTC
NA,NA,TRBV12-3/TRBV12-4,TRBJ1-6,CASRTTEDNSPLHF,TGTGCCAGCAGAACGACAGAAGATAATTCACCCCTCCACTTT
NA,many,TRBV20-1,TRBJ2-5,CSAISGAQETQYF,TGCAGTGCTATATCAGGGGCCCAAGAGACCCAGTACTTC